These T cell receptor beta chains were read from a single sample in a study of CD8 T cells in Susac syndrome. Each CDR3 protein is one row after TCRdb ran MiXCR on the immunoSEQ multiplex PCR reads. The table shows 150,000 or so distinct CDR3 sequences, with more than 90% occurring only once. Input material: CD4+ T cells from PBMCs. Receptors were obtained from a human donor in good health. Each CDR3 is given with its conserved first and last residue. D genes are given only for firm matches. Size values are once, few and many counts, or a class for expanded clones, and some rows have none.

v_call	d_call	j_call	clone_size	cdr3_aa	cdr3_nt
TRBV12-3/TRBV12-4	TRBD1	TRBJ1-2	once	CASSTGVGYGYTF	TGTGCCAGCAGTACAGGGGTCGGCTATGGCTACACCTTC
TRBV29-1	-	TRBJ2-2	-	CSVAKSGLWELFF	TGCAGCGTTGCCAAGTCGGGGTTGTGGGAGCTGTTTTTT
TRBV29-1	-	TRBJ1-1	-	CSVSWGKTEAFF	TGCAGCGTAAGCTGGGGGAAGACAGAAGCTTTCTTT
TRBV20-1	TRBD1	TRBJ2-7	-	CSATYSGGRTYEQYF	TGCAGTGCTACCTACTCAGGGGGCAGGACCTACGAGCAGTACTTC
TRBV15	-	TRBJ1-5	-	CATSRGGTVNQPQHF	TGTGCCACCAGCAGAGGTGGGACGGTGAATCAGCCCCAGCATTTT
TRBV6-2/TRBV6-3	-	TRBJ1-2	-	CASSYSAVSRGYTF	TGTGCCAGCAGTTACTCGGCAGTTTCTCGTGGCTACACCTTC
TRBV6-2/TRBV6-3	-	TRBJ2-7	-	CASSWERGEQYF	TGTGCCAGCAGTTGGGAACGGGGCGAGCAGTACTTC
TRBV5-1	-	TRBJ1-5	-	CASSVDGHSNQPQHF	TGCGCCAGCAGCGTGGACGGACATAGCAATCAGCCCCAGCATTTT
TRBV6-5	TRBD1	TRBJ1-2	-	CASSYPLDRGYGYTF	TGTGCCAGCAGTTACCCGTTAGACAGGGGTTATGGCTACACCTTC
TRBV3-1	-	TRBJ2-3	-	CASSPWEVPDTQYF	TGTGCCAGCAGCCCCTGGGAGGTCCCAGATACGCAGTATTTT
TRBV30	-	TRBJ2-3	-	CAWSRAGNTRGTDTQYF	TGTGCCTGGAGTAGGGCGGGGAATACCCGGGGCACAGATACGCAGTATTTT
TRBV7-2	-	TRBJ1-2	-	CASSKVEGDYGYTF	TGTGCCAGCAGCAAAGTGGAGGGGGACTATGGCTACACCTTC
TRBV6-1	-	TRBJ2-1	-	CASSEEWGAPRNEQFF	TGTGCCAGCAGTGAAGAGTGGGGGGCCCCCCGGAATGAGCAGTTCTTC
TRBV20-1	-	TRBJ2-5	-	CSARESYQETQYF	TGCAGTGCTAGAGAAAGTTACCAAGAGACCCAGTACTTC
TRBV25-1	TRBD2	TRBJ2-1	-	CASSLAGGPHEQFF	TGTGCCAGCAGTCTGGCGGGGGGGCCACATGAGCAGTTCTTC
TRBV27	-	TRBJ1-2	-	CASSILGVGGYTF	TGTGCCAGCAGCATACTGGGGGTTGGCGGCTACACCTTC
TRBV3-1	TRBD1	TRBJ1-2	-	CASRGTGRNYGYTF	TGTGCCAGCAGAGGGACAGGCCGTAACTATGGCTACACCTTC
TRBV20-1	-	TRBJ2-7	-	CSARAQTGSYEQYF	TGCAGTGCTAGGGCCCAGACAGGCTCCTACGAGCAGTACTTC
TRBV9	TRBD2	TRBJ2-3	-	CASGRGGWTDTQYF	TGTGCCAGCGGCCGGGGGGGATGGACAGATACGCAGTATTTT
TRBV28	-	TRBJ2-4	-	CASSWGIGRNIQYF	TGTGCCAGCAGTTGGGGGATTGGGAGAAACATTCAGTACTTC
TRBV14	-	TRBJ2-7	-	CASSQERGRAYEQYF	TGTGCCAGCAGCCAAGAGAGGGGGAGGGCCTACGAGCAGTACTTC
TRBV20-1	TRBD1	TRBJ1-2	few	CSATGQGDYGYTF	TGCAGTGCTACTGGGCAGGGGGACTATGGCTACACCTTC
TRBV6-5	-	TRBJ2-5	-	CASSSPGTETQYF	TGTGCCAGCAGTTCTCCAGGAACCGAGACCCAGTACTTC
TRBV6-5	-	TRBJ2-7	-	CASSYSFGYEQYF	TGTGCCAGCAGTTACTCGTTTGGTTACGAGCAGTACTTC
TRBV20-1	-	TRBJ2-7	-	CSASRQGGF	TGCAGTGCTAGCCGGCAGGGAGGCTTC
TRBV15	TRBD2	TRBJ2-5	-	CATSREDSGGYQETQYF	TGTGCCACCAGCAGAGAGGATAGCGGGGGGTACCAAGAGACCCAGTACTTC
TRBV10-3	TRBD1	TRBJ2-7	-	CAISPGTGSYEQYF	TGTGCCATCAGTCCCGGGACAGGGTCCTACGAGCAGTACTTC
TRBV7-2	-	TRBJ1-5	-	CASRGDGGSQEQPQHF	TGTGCCAGCAGGGGGGACGGCGGTTCCCAGGAGCAGCCCCAGCATTTT
TRBV14	-	TRBJ1-2	-	CASSQQQGYGYTF	TGTGCCAGCAGCCAACAACAGGGATATGGCTACACCTTC
TRBV5-1	-	TRBJ1-4	-	CASSLGGNEKLFF	TGCGCCAGCAGCTTGGGAGGGAATGAAAAACTGTTTTTT
TRBV3-1	-	TRBJ1-5	-	CASSQDPGVNNQPQHF	TGTGCCAGCAGCCAAGACCCAGGGGTGAACAATCAGCCCCAGCATTTT
TRBV4-3	-	TRBJ1-2	-	CASSQGRWSNYGYTF	TGCGCCAGCAGCCAAGGACGGTGGTCTAACTATGGCTACACCTTC
TRBV7-9	-	TRBJ1-2	-	CASSLGSPGGYTF	TGTGCCAGCAGCTTGGGCAGCCCAGGGGGCTACACCTTC
TRBV30	-	TRBJ1-5	-	CAWKRDSNQPQHF	TGTGCCTGGAAGAGGGATAGCAATCAGCCCCAGCATTTT
TRBV29-1	TRBD1	TRBJ1-2	-	CSAGGTDGYTF	TGCAGCGCTGGAGGGACAGATGGCTACACCTTC
TRBV18	-	TRBJ2-3	-	CASSRPATDTQYF	TGTGCCAGCTCAAGACCCGCGACAGATACGCAGTATTTT
TRBV5-1	-	TRBJ2-3	-	CASSLRSGDTQYF	TGCGCCAGCAGCTTGAGGTCAGGTGATACGCAGTATTTT